The following is a T cell receptor beta chain sequence with its context. Original analysis: By means of reference gene primer amplification, nucleated cell counts were estimated. Measured with immunoSEQ multiplex PCR; TCRdb has only the in-frame clones, and not every one. That table supplies the V and J calls and clone size; D and trimming were determined from the DNA. Of 90,000 to 150,000 clones listed, about 85% are singletons. This sample stems from a study of blood T cell repertoires in COVID-19. Study context: COVID-19 samples from acute and convalescent phases originated in the United States, Italy and Spain. The cDNA or gDNA used as material had been derived from T cells, B-cell-depleted T cells, or PBMCs.

Germline V gene sequence: CDR1 MNHEY, CDR2 SVGAGI. V lost 8 bases to trimming and J lost 10 bases, with 15 bases between them. The CDR3 runs 13 residues. The rearrangement joins TRBV6-5 to TRBJ1-6; weak D call: TRBD1 (6 bases). The TCR sequence derives from a man at least 80 years old with acute or convalescent COVID-19. Specimen: peripheral blood. In DNA, the CDR3 is TGTGCCAGCGGGGAGGGGGTGCGGTCACCCCTCCACTTT. Residues: CASGEGVRSPLHF.